The rows below give T cell receptor beta chains drawn from one sample of a study of PD-L1 blockade in urothelial cancer. Produced via immunoSEQ multiplex PCR; TCRdb's table is partial and in-frame only. The repertoire holds around 130,000 clones, with about four fifths as singletons. The material sequenced was PBMCs, taken around atezolizumab (anti-PD-L1) treatment. Source of these receptors: a man aged 45-65 years with urothelial cancer. The CDR3 runs from the conserved cysteine through the conserved F or W. The order of the fields is J gene, V gene, clone size, D gene, CDR3 DNA, CDR3 protein. The D gene is left open where the match is weak. The size of a clone is reported for some rows only, either as once, few or many, or as a class for expanded clones.

J gene: TRBJ2-2
V gene: TRBV7-3
clone size: NA
D gene: TRBD1
CDR3 DNA: TGTGCCAGCAGCCTACCCGACAGGGCCACCGGGGAGCTGTTTTTT
CDR3 protein: CASSLPDRATGELFF

J gene: TRBJ2-7
V gene: TRBV28
clone size: few
D gene: TRBD1
CDR3 DNA: TGTGCCAGCAGTTCCACCGGGACAGGGTCCTACGAGCAGTACTTC
CDR3 protein: CASSSTGTGSYEQYF

J gene: TRBJ1-2
V gene: TRBV28
clone size: once
D gene: TRBD1
CDR3 DNA: TGTGCCAGCAAATTCAACTGGGACAGTTTGAATGGCTACACCTTC
CDR3 protein: CASKFNWDSLNGYTF

J gene: TRBJ1-2
V gene: TRBV18
clone size: NA
D gene: NA
CDR3 DNA: TGTGCCAGCTCACCAGAGACAGACTATGGCTACACCTTC
CDR3 protein: CASSPETDYGYTF

J gene: TRBJ1-6
V gene: TRBV13
clone size: NA
D gene: NA
CDR3 DNA: TGTGCCAGCAGCATCTTAAATTCACCCCTCCACTTT
CDR3 protein: CASSILNSPLHF

J gene: TRBJ1-5
V gene: TRBV19
clone size: once
D gene: TRBD1
CDR3 DNA: TGTGCCAGTAGTGCCCAGGACAGGGGGCTTCAGCCCCAGCATTTT
CDR3 protein: CASSAQDRGLQPQHF

J gene: TRBJ2-7
V gene: TRBV20-1
clone size: NA
D gene: NA
CDR3 DNA: TGCAGTGCCGGACACAAATACGAGCAGTACTTC
CDR3 protein: CSAGHKYEQYF

J gene: TRBJ2-2
V gene: TRBV5-4
clone size: NA
D gene: NA
CDR3 DNA: TGTGCCAGCAGCTATTGGAGGGCGCGGGCCGGGGAGCTGTTTTTT
CDR3 protein: CASSYWRARAGELFF

J gene: TRBJ2-2
V gene: TRBV19
clone size: NA
D gene: NA
CDR3 DNA: TGTGCCAGTAGAAACCGTGGAGCAGGACGGGGAAACACCGGGGAGCTGTTTTTT
CDR3 protein: CASRNRGAGRGNTGELFF

J gene: TRBJ1-6
V gene: TRBV5-1
clone size: few
D gene: NA
CDR3 DNA: TGCGCCAGCAGCTTGGGGGAGTCGAATTCACCCCTCCACTTT
CDR3 protein: CASSLGESNSPLHF

J gene: TRBJ2-7
V gene: TRBV7-3
clone size: once
D gene: TRBD2
CDR3 DNA: TGTGCCAGCAGCCTCCTCGGGGGGATCCACGAGCAGTACTTC
CDR3 protein: CASSLLGGIHEQYF

J gene: TRBJ2-6
V gene: TRBV7-2
clone size: NA
D gene: TRBD2
CDR3 DNA: TGTGCCAGCAGCGGGAGGGGAGGAGGCTCTGGGGCCAACGTCCTGACTTTC
CDR3 protein: CASSGRGGGSGANVLTF

J gene: TRBJ2-7
V gene: TRBV28
clone size: NA
D gene: NA
CDR3 DNA: TGTGCCAGCAGTTTTAGCCCAGTCTACGAGCAGTACTTC
CDR3 protein: CASSFSPVYEQYF

J gene: TRBJ1-5
V gene: TRBV27
clone size: once
D gene: TRBD1
CDR3 DNA: TGTGCCAGCAGTTTGCGCTGGGGAACAGGGGAGCCCCAGCATTTT
CDR3 protein: CASSLRWGTGEPQHF

J gene: TRBJ1-1
V gene: TRBV18
clone size: NA
D gene: NA
CDR3 DNA: TGTGCCAGCTCACCAACCCGGTGGAACACTGAAGCTTTCTTT
CDR3 protein: CASSPTRWNTEAFF

J gene: TRBJ2-7
V gene: TRBV5-1
clone size: NA
D gene: NA
CDR3 DNA: TGCGCCAGCAGCTTGATCCCGAGCTCCTACGAGCAGTACTTC
CDR3 protein: CASSLIPSSYEQYF

J gene: TRBJ2-3
V gene: TRBV7-3
clone size: NA
D gene: NA
CDR3 DNA: TGTGCCAGCAGCTTAATCTCCGGGTCTAGCACAGATACGCAGTATTTT
CDR3 protein: CASSLISGSSTDTQYF

J gene: TRBJ2-7
V gene: TRBV6-1
clone size: few
D gene: TRBD1
CDR3 DNA: TGTGCCAGCAGTAAGGGACAGACCTACGAGCAGTACTTC
CDR3 protein: CASSKGQTYEQYF

J gene: TRBJ1-5
V gene: TRBV2
clone size: few
D gene: NA
CDR3 DNA: TGTGCCAGCAGTGCCCTTGGGAGCTATAGCAATCAGCCCCAGCATTTT
CDR3 protein: CASSALGSYSNQPQHF

J gene: TRBJ2-7
V gene: TRBV5-1
clone size: NA
D gene: TRBD2
CDR3 DNA: TGCGCCAGCAGCCCCGGACTAGCTTACGAGCAGTACTTC
CDR3 protein: CASSPGLAYEQYF

J gene: TRBJ1-2
V gene: TRBV7-6
clone size: NA
D gene: NA
CDR3 DNA: TGTGCCAGCAGCTCCGGAAACCCGACAGGCAACTATGGCTACACCTTC
CDR3 protein: CASSSGNPTGNYGYTF

J gene: TRBJ2-2
V gene: TRBV5-1
clone size: NA
D gene: NA
CDR3 DNA: TGCGCCAGCAGCCCTCGACAGGGGAGGGGCGCCGGGGAGCTGTTTTTT
CDR3 protein: CASSPRQGRGAGELFF

J gene: TRBJ1-1
V gene: TRBV27
clone size: NA
D gene: TRBD1
CDR3 DNA: TGTGCCAGCAGGGGACAGGGGAGAGTTACTGAAGCTTTCTTT
CDR3 protein: CASRGQGRVTEAFF

J gene: TRBJ1-2
V gene: TRBV29-1
clone size: NA
D gene: NA
CDR3 DNA: TGCAGCGTTGGTATTGGACAGAACTATGGCTACACCTTC
CDR3 protein: CSVGIGQNYGYTF

J gene: TRBJ2-5
V gene: TRBV5-1
clone size: NA
D gene: TRBD2
CDR3 DNA: TGCGCCAGCAGGAAGTCAACTAGCGGTCAAGAGACCCAGTACTTC
CDR3 protein: CASRKSTSGQETQYF

J gene: TRBJ2-7
V gene: TRBV5-5
clone size: NA
D gene: TRBD1
CDR3 DNA: TGTGCCAGCAGCAGGGGTCGCGGGACAGGGCATTACGAGCAGTACTTC
CDR3 protein: CASSRGRGTGHYEQYF

J gene: TRBJ2-1
V gene: TRBV5-1
clone size: few
D gene: TRBD2
CDR3 DNA: TGCGCCAGCAGCCCCGGAAAAAAGAGCGGGAGACACAATGAGCAGTTCTTC
CDR3 protein: CASSPGKKSGRHNEQFF

J gene: TRBJ1-5
V gene: TRBV18
clone size: NA
D gene: NA
CDR3 DNA: TGTGCCAGCTCACCGACCGGGACTGACTATCAGCCCCAGCATTTT
CDR3 protein: CASSPTGTDYQPQHF

J gene: TRBJ1-6
V gene: TRBV6-5
clone size: few
D gene: NA
CDR3 DNA: TGTGCCAGCACCCCGAGGAGGGGAAATTCACCCCTCCACTTT
CDR3 protein: CASTPRRGNSPLHF

J gene: TRBJ1-2
V gene: TRBV6-5
clone size: NA
D gene: TRBD1
CDR3 DNA: TGTGCCAGCAGTTACTCGATGGGACAGGGGAACTATGGCTACACCTTC
CDR3 protein: CASSYSMGQGNYGYTF

J gene: TRBJ2-3
V gene: TRBV10-1
clone size: NA
D gene: TRBD2
CDR3 DNA: TGCGCCAGCAGTGAATCTAGCGGGAGGGCGGCAGATACGCAGTATTTT
CDR3 protein: CASSESSGRAADTQYF

J gene: TRBJ2-5
V gene: TRBV15
clone size: few
D gene: NA
CDR3 DNA: TGTGCCACCAGCAGTCCGAGTTTATGGGAGACCCAGTACTTC
CDR3 protein: CATSSPSLWETQYF

J gene: TRBJ2-5
V gene: TRBV6-6
clone size: NA
D gene: TRBD1
CDR3 DNA: TGTGCCAGCAGGGATACAGGGGGCGGGGAGACCCAGTACTTC
CDR3 protein: CASRDTGGGETQYF

J gene: TRBJ2-1
V gene: TRBV7-3
clone size: NA
D gene: NA
CDR3 DNA: TGTGCCTCCGAGCGGCGTGGGCTTACACCATCATGTGAGCAGTTCTTC
CDR3 protein: CASERRGLTPSCEQFF

J gene: TRBJ2-7
V gene: TRBV18
clone size: NA
D gene: NA
CDR3 DNA: TGTGCCAGCTCACTCGGGGACGAGCAGTACTTC
CDR3 protein: CASSLGDEQYF

J gene: TRBJ2-7
V gene: TRBV5-8
clone size: few
D gene: NA
CDR3 DNA: TGTGCCAGCAGCCTGGGCCGAAGGGGAACCTACGAGCAGTACTTC
CDR3 protein: CASSLGRRGTYEQYF

J gene: TRBJ2-7
V gene: TRBV5-6
clone size: few
D gene: NA
CDR3 DNA: TGTGCCAGCAGCTTGATCGAGGTCTCCTACGAGCAGTACTTC
CDR3 protein: CASSLIEVSYEQYF

J gene: TRBJ2-2
V gene: TRBV10-3
clone size: NA
D gene: TRBD2
CDR3 DNA: TGTGCCATCAGTGACCCAGGACTAGCGGGAGGAGGGACCGGGGAGCTGTTTTTT
CDR3 protein: CAISDPGLAGGGTGELFF

J gene: TRBJ2-1
V gene: TRBV4-1
clone size: NA
D gene: NA
CDR3 DNA: TGCGCCAGCAGCCAAGATGGGTGGAGAAGGCCCAATGAGCAGTTCTTC
CDR3 protein: CASSQDGWRRPNEQFF

J gene: TRBJ1-2
V gene: TRBV28
clone size: NA
D gene: NA
CDR3 DNA: TGTGCCAGCTACCCACGGGGGGAGGGCTCGGGGGGCTACACCTTC
CDR3 protein: CASYPRGEGSGGYTF

J gene: TRBJ2-3
V gene: TRBV6-1
clone size: NA
D gene: TRBD2
CDR3 DNA: TGTGCCAGCAGCCTAGCGGGGTCCACAGATACGCAGTATTTT
CDR3 protein: CASSLAGSTDTQYF

J gene: TRBJ1-3
V gene: TRBV14
clone size: NA
D gene: NA
CDR3 DNA: TGTGCCAGCAGCCTGGGACTCTCTGGAAACACCATATATTTT
CDR3 protein: CASSLGLSGNTIYF

J gene: TRBJ1-4
V gene: TRBV2
clone size: NA
D gene: TRBD1
CDR3 DNA: TGTGCCAGCAAACTACAGGGGGGAACTAATGAAAAACTGTTTTTT
CDR3 protein: CASKLQGGTNEKLFF